This T cell receptor beta chain was sequenced during a study of control samples from healthy donors and cancer patients. Here immunoSEQ multiplex PCR was the method, and the copy in TCRdb shows in-frame clones only, minus some. The sample has more than 95,000 clones; roughly 80% are singletons. Germline values: CDR1 LGHNA, CDR2 YSLEER. V was trimmed by 0 bases and J by 4 bases, leaving 13 bases between them. CDR3 length: 16 amino acids. The receptor was isolated from a woman between 50 and 59 years old in good health. Sequences were obtained from blood. The chain joins TRBV4-3 to TRBJ1-3; D gene ambiguous. This CDR3 is CASSQEMAGVGNTIYF. The CDR3 DNA reads as TGCGCCAGCAGCCAAGAAATGGCAGGAGTAGGAAACACCATATATTTT.